The sequence of this T cell receptor beta chain was determined in a study of cytotoxic CD8 clonotypes in ibrutinib-treated CLL (dated by TCRdb to the early 2020s). Study-wide context: The cohort included around 15 treatment-naive and under 13 relapsed/refractory patients; 17 to 18 were IGHV unmutated. Of the roughly 90 participants in the trial, 26 had longitudinal samples available. Responses were partial in 25 or so patients and complete in 2; after median around 68 months follow-up, some 14 stayed in remission and about twelve progressed. Response samples were obtained after a median of around 11 months of treatment, with a range of about 6 to 36 months. Cryopreserved peripheral blood mononuclear cells were collected before treatment, at response, and at either disease progression or sustained remission. Patients were still on ibrutinib when every remission and progressive disease sample was collected. On average, each sample had approximately 260,000 productive templates and tens of thousands of productive rearrangements.

On a MiSeq, deep resolution sequencing aimed for a depth between 1 in 1 million and 1 in 200,000 T cells, with each clonotype covered approximately 10x on average. The immunoSEQ hsTCRB Kit was used to generate TCR beta libraries. Turning to the authors' computational methods: ImmunoSEQ Data Assistant and ImmunoSEQ Analyzer were used for data analysis, and V, D and J genes were assigned according to IMGT definitions. Clonality, which ranges from 0 to 1, was calculated by subtracting the normalized Shannon entropy of productive rearrangement frequencies from one. Only overrepresented clonotypes making up at least 0.05% of the repertoire of each patient were included in the public clonotype analysis. Repertoires from roughly 13 age-matched healthy donors in immuneACCESS were used as clonality controls. TCRdb mirrors the immuneACCESS table, restricted to in-frame sequences. Some clones are absent from its copies; in checked studies, under half trace to an unresolved V gene, and the reason for the others is unknown. That table is the source of V, J and clone size, and D and trimming were worked out from the DNA. The sample includes about 300,000 clones, with around 69% observed a single time. Around 5.1% of the sample is held by the ten biggest clonotypes.

The label giving this sample's time point can be read as: progressive disease on ibrutinib. For TCR beta library preparation, approximately 2 micrograms of genomic DNA were isolated from cryopreserved PBMCs. High-throughput TCR beta sequencing was performed on longitudinal blood samples from CLL patients receiving ibrutinib monotherapy. The patients took part in an open-label, single-center phase 2 trial of ibrutinib monotherapy. With regard to this clone: Its target antigen remains unknown. Qualities for individual bases were not recorded, and no much larger clone is one base off.

Study-wide conclusions, independent of this receptor: Sampling times were not matched between patients in sustained remission and patients whose disease was progressing, and lymph node repertoires were not examined. At ibrutinib response clonality went up, during sustained remission it held steady, and at progression it dropped back toward baseline. At baseline, clonality was higher than in age-matched healthy donors and showed a strong correlation with circulating CD8+ T-cell counts. Public clonotypes were rare and either contracted or stayed stable during treatment, and the rise in clonality at ibrutinib response reflected the expansion of private clonotypes.

The cysteine opens and the phenylalanine closes a CDR3 of 13 amino acids. Only the CDR3 portion is preserved as DNA: 39 bases, with reading frame beginning at the first base. The germline V gene gives CDR1 as SGHAT and CDR2 as FQNNGV. At the junction V is shortened by 2 bases and J by 9 bases, with 13 bases in between. This material consisted of PBMCs, taken at disease progression, from a patient treated with ibrutinib. Recombination connected TRBV11-2 to TRBJ1-1, with a weak D call of TRBD1 (6 bases match). The receptor was derived from a human donor with chronic lymphocytic leukemia. The sequence in DNA is TGTGCCAGCAGCTTATTCCAGGGGTACAAAGCTTTCTTT. Protein translation: CASSLFQGYKAFF.